This T cell receptor beta chain is drawn from a study of T cell responses to AZD1222 COVID-19 vaccine. Findings and caveats of the study: Receipt of two AZD1222 doses was followed by a rise in Spike-specific TCR breadth and depth. Repertoire samples came only from after the peak T cell response. White British ancestry dominated among donors, who included more females, and clonal diversity was possibly underestimated. Nearly half of spike-specific TCRs reportedly target unmutated variant regions.

Sequenced by immunoSEQ multiplex PCR; TCRdb stores in-frame clones only, minus some. The table shows around 87,000 clones, with around 89% occurring only once. This CDR3 is 14 amino acids long. Trimming took off 1 base at V and 7 bases at J, with 13 bases between the two ends. Germline CDR1 reads LNHDA; CDR2 reads SQIVND (reference sequence). Notes on this clone: Its antigen is not known.

The chain carries TRBV19 and TRBJ1-1; a possible D gene is TRBD1 (6 bases). The sequences come from peripheral blood, collected 28 days after the second AZD1222 dose. This receptor was taken from an adult who received the AZD1222 COVID-19 vaccine. The CDR3 sequence: CASSIGVGAGEAFF. CDR3 sequence (DNA): TGTGCCAGTAGTATAGGAGTGGGGGCAGGTGAAGCTTTCTTT.